The present entry profiles one T cell receptor beta chain with its context. Its specificity is not known. J lost 5 bases, V lost 1 base, and 7 bases had no gene match. Germline CDR1 and CDR2: KGHSH and LQKENI. This CDR3 comprises 15 residues. This record belongs to a study of T cells after yellow fever vaccination. Study information: SMART-Seq v4 Ultra Low Input prepared the low-cell-number fractions.

Whole-study results and caveats: A limited proportion of clonotypes was detected within both the CD4 and CD8 compartments. A faster peak, day 5 versus 15, was reached by the weaker secondary response. Booster sampling recovered most clones from primary vaccination (less than 97% CD4, roughly 90% CD8).

TCRdb re-derived calls from the 5' RACE reads in MiXCR, one entry per CDR3 protein. The sample carries about 180,000 distinct CDR3 sequences, 5.5% to 7.5% recorded once. This TCR was sampled from a man younger than 35 who received the YFV17D yellow fever vaccine. The sequences come from CD4+ T cells sorted from PBMCs, collected on the day of the first yellow fever vaccination. The V and J genes are TRBV18 and TRBJ2-5; 7 bases agree with TRBD1. CDR3 sequence reads: CASSPRDRVPETQYF. CDR3 in DNA: TGTGCCAGCTCACCACGAGACAGGGTCCCGGAGACCCAGTACTTC. Filled out from reference TRBV18 and TRBJ2-5, the complete variable domain reads NAGVMQNPRHLVRRRGQEARLRCSPMKGHSHVYWYRQLPEEGLKFMVYLQKENIIDESGMPKERFSAEFPKEGPSILRIQQVVRGDSAAYFCASSPRDRVPETQYFGPGTRLLVL.